A single sample is the source of the 22 T cell receptor beta chains below, sequenced in a study of T-cell reconstitution after alpha-beta-depleted transplantation in children. Unique molecular identifiers were incorporated during preparation of the TCRbeta library. TCRdb reprocessed the PCR reads with MiXCR, giving one entry per CDR3 protein. The sample includes 77,000 or so distinct CDR3 sequences, about a sixth seen only once; the top ten take less than 60%. This material consisted of PBMCs, mostly from graft donor cells, taken 360 days after TCRalphabeta/CD19-depleted stem cell transplant. The receptors come from a male patient aged 2 to 10 who had a stem cell transplant for acute lymphoblastic leukemia, so the T cells may come from the graft donor.

The chain couples TRBV20-1 to TRBJ2-7; TRBD2 aligns across 7 bases. CDR3 length: 14 residues. CDR1 is DFQATT and CDR2 is SNEGSKA in the germline V gene (reference sequence). The V gene end was trimmed by 6 bases and the J gene end by 3 bases; junction bases not matched to a gene: 11. The CDR3 loop reads CSAESSGGLYEQYF. CDR3 bases: TGCAGTGCCGAGTCTAGCGGAGGCCTCTACGAGCAGTACTTC.

The chain combines TRBV18 with TRBJ2-5; TRBD1 aligns across 7 bases. The J segment lost 1 base and the V segment lost 2 bases, leaving 4 bases of the junction unmatched. Germline V lookup: CDR1 KGHSH, CDR2 LQKENI. This CDR3 is 15 amino acids long. This chain's CDR3 is CASSPRAGGQETQYF. The CDR3 DNA reads TGTGCCAGCTCACCAAGGGCAGGGGGCCAAGAGACCCAGTACTTC.

The chain recombines TRBV6-1 with TRBJ1-4; D is uncertain. The CDR3 extends over 15 amino acids. The germline V gene encodes CDR1 MNHNS and CDR2 SASEGT. Trimming took 6 bases from V and 5 from J, leaving 16 bases between them. Here the CDR3 DNA reads TGTGCCAGCAGCACCCTGGGGTCCGCAAATGAAAAACTGTTTTTT. As protein: CASSTLGSANEKLFF.

This clonotype has just a few counts. The chain joins TRBV12-3 or TRBV12-4 to TRBJ2-5; 11 bases align to TRBD2. This CDR3 spans 12 amino acids. The trim removed 9 bases at V and 8 bases at J, leaving 5 bases unmatched. The CDR3 loop reads CASSGTSGTQYF. In DNA, the CDR3 is TGTGCCAGTTCCGGGACTAGCGGTACCCAGTACTTC.

The gene calls are TRBV7-9 and TRBJ2-3, with 12 bases lining up with TRBD2. Germline assignment: CDR1 SEHNR and CDR2 FQNEAQ (reference sequence). V shed 5 bases, J shed 0 bases, and the junction held 3 bases outside the gene matches. The CDR3 is 16 residues long. This chain's CDR3 is CASSSGLAGSTDTQYF. CDR3 bases: TGTGCCAGCAGCAGCGGACTAGCGGGAAGCACAGATACGCAGTATTTT.

This clonotype was counted a few times. This chain links TRBV10-3 with TRBJ2-1; D perhaps matches TRBD1 (6 bases). Germline CDR1 is ENHRY and CDR2 is SYGVKD. CDR3 length equals 14 residues. Trimming pared 8 bases from V and 0 bases from J, leaving 11 bases between. CDR3 protein: CAIRGQSSYNEQFF. The CDR3 DNA reads TGTGCCATCCGCGGACAGAGCTCCTACAATGAGCAGTTCTTC.

This clonotype occurred many times. This chain connects TRBV9 to TRBJ1-2; D may be TRBD1 (5 bases). This CDR3 spans 14 amino acids. The V and J ends lost 3 bases and 3 bases respectively, with 12 bases between them. Germline CDR1 is SGDLS and CDR2 is YYNGEE. The CDR3 nucleotides are TGTGCCAGCAGCGGACACACAGGTGACTATGGCTACACCTTC. Translation gives CASSGHTGDYGYTF.

For the CDR3, the DNA is TGTGCCACCAGCAGAAATCTAGCGGGAGGCACAGATACGCAGTATTTT. It codes for CATSRNLAGGTDTQYF. The J gene is TRBJ2-3, the V gene TRBV15, with TRBD2 matching 10 bases. This CDR3 has 16 residues. The trim removed 2 bases at V and 1 base at J, leaving 3 bases unmatched. Germline V CDR1 and CDR2: LNHNV, YYDKDF (reference sequence).

This clonotype was recorded many times. The V call is TRBV6-5, the J call TRBJ2-1; 10 bases agree with TRBD2. This CDR3 is built from 15 residues. Looked up from germline, CDR1 is MNHEY and CDR2 is SVGAGI. Trimming at V came to 2 bases and at J to 10 bases, leaving 8 bases not matched to a gene. CDR3 loop: CASSYHFLAGDEQFF. CDR3 in DNA: TGTGCCAGCAGTTACCATTTTCTAGCGGGAGACGAGCAGTTCTTC.

This clonotype was found a few times. This chain uses TRBV5-1 with TRBJ2-1; a weak D match, TRBD2 (6 bases). Germline V gene data show CDR1 as SGHRS and CDR2 as YFSETQ. The CDR3 sequence is 15 residues long. Trimming took 1 base from V and 1 from J, leaving 9 bases between them. DNA for the CDR3: TGCGCCAGCAGCTTGCGGGACTTATCCTACAATGAGCAGTTCTTC. This encodes CASSLRDLSYNEQFF.

The table lists this clonotype with a few counts. J is TRBJ2-1 and V is TRBV27; perhaps D is TRBD1 or TRBD2 (5 bases each). The germline gives CDR1 MNHEY, CDR2 SMNVEV (reference sequence). The V end was cut by 5 bases, the J end by 1 base, with 15 bases between. This CDR3 contains 16 residues. The CDR3 loop is CASSGRDWGSYNEQFF. In nucleotides, the CDR3 is TGTGCCAGCAGTGGCAGGGATTGGGGGTCCTACAATGAGCAGTTCTTC.

The chain is built from TRBV15 and TRBJ1-2; possibly TRBD1 for D (6 bases). V was cut by 0 bases and J by 7 bases, with 9 bases left in between. Germline CDR1 LNHNV, CDR2 YYDKDF (reference sequence). The CDR3 loop spans 13 amino acids. CDR3 amino acids: CATSREVRGGYTF. CDR3 coding DNA: TGTGCCACCAGCAGAGAGGTCAGGGGTGGCTACACCTTC.

The rearrangement uses TRBV7-9 and TRBJ1-1, with unresolved D. Trimming shortened V by 4 bases and J by 7 bases, and 13 bases separated the two germline ends. The CDR3 length is 13 residues. Germline values: CDR1 SEHNR, CDR2 FQNEAQ (reference sequence). The DNA for the CDR3 is TGTGCCAGCAGCTCCAAGTTTCCCAGTGAAGCTTTCTTT. This translates into CASSSKFPSEAFF.

This clonotype has a handful of counts. The chain uses TRBV4-2 and TRBJ2-1, with 9 bases fitting TRBD2. Germline V gene sequence: CDR1 LGHNA, CDR2 YNFKEQ. This CDR3 contains 21 residues. Unmatched junction bases numbered 19, after V lost 1 base and J lost 3 bases. As DNA, the CDR3 is TGTGCCAGCAGCCAAGCCCTCCGACGGGCCGCGGGAGGGTTTCTCTACAATGAGCAGTTCTTC. Translated, it gives CASSQALRRAAGGFLYNEQFF.

The chain employs TRBV6-5 and TRBJ2-7, with D possibly being TRBD2 (6 bases). This CDR3 has 14 residues. Per the germline V gene, CDR1 is MNHEY and CDR2 is SVGAGI. Trimming stripped 2 bases from V and 3 bases from J, with 11 bases between. The CDR3 protein is CASSYVGGGYEQYF. DNA of the CDR3: TGTGCCAGCAGTTACGTCGGGGGTGGCTACGAGCAGTACTTC.

This clonotype occurred many times. The V call is TRBV10-3, the J call TRBJ2-7; unclear D gene. The CDR3 is made up of 11 amino acids. V shed 5 bases and J shed 3 bases, with 5 bases lying between them. Germline V gives CDR1 ENHRY, CDR2 SYGVKD. CDR3 sequence: CAISQFYEQYF. The CDR3 DNA follows: TGTGCCATCAGTCAATTCTACGAGCAGTACTTC.

This clonotype was recorded a few times. The chain links TRBV9 to TRBJ2-1; D unresolved. The CDR3 has 13 residues. Germline CDR1 SGDLS, CDR2 YYNGEE. Between the trimmed V and J ends, which lost 0 bases and 6 bases, there was a span of 7 bases. This chain's CDR3 is CASSVARPNEQFF. CDR3 nucleotide sequence: TGTGCCAGCAGCGTAGCTCGACCCAATGAGCAGTTCTTC.

This clonotype showed up just a few times. The chain is built from TRBV12-3 or TRBV12-4 and TRBJ1-1; no clear D gene. The V end lost 6 bases, the J end lost 0 bases, and 8 bases lay between the germline ends. CDR3 length: 13 residues. The CDR3 protein is CASSPTMNTEAFF. DNA for the CDR3: TGTGCCAGCAGCCCAACGATGAACACTGAAGCTTTCTTT.

This clonotype showed up just a few times. This rearrangement joins TRBV28 to TRBJ1-2; no firm D call. This CDR3 has 16 residues. Germline CDR1 MDHEN, CDR2 SYDVKM. V gave up 3 bases and J gave up 2 bases, with 16 bases separating them. CDR3 DNA: TGTGCCAGCAGTTTTCCGGCCCTCTATAGCAACTATGGCTACACCTTC. This codes for CASSFPALYSNYGYTF.

The chain is built from TRBV27 and TRBJ2-7; 12 bases agree with TRBD1. The CDR3 is 15 amino acids. The junction had 5 bases not matched to a gene; V was cut back by 2 bases and J by 6 bases. CDR1 is MNHEY and CDR2 is SMNVEV in the germline V gene (reference sequence). CDR3 sequence: CASSLMGTGGPEQYF. The DNA for the CDR3 is TGTGCCAGCAGTTTAATGGGGACAGGGGGCCCCGAGCAGTACTTC.

J is TRBJ2-1 and V is TRBV24-1; 8 positions agree with TRBD1. The CDR3 runs 14 residues. Germline V gene sequence: CDR1 KGHDR, CDR2 SFDVKD. V shed 3 bases and J 6 bases; nucleotides not matched to a gene: 3. CDR3 bases: TGTGCCACCAGTGATGGACAGGGAGGCAATGAGCAGTTCTTC. This codes for CATSDGQGGNEQFF.

This clonotype was seen a handful of times. The chain joins TRBV10-3 to TRBJ2-2, with TRBD2 matching over 7 bases. The CDR3 sequence is 16 residues long. Germline CDR1 ENHRY, CDR2 SYGVKD. Trimming cost V 8 bases and J 4 bases; bases outside gene matches: 13. CDR3 loop: CAIGSLAGRATGELFF. In DNA, the CDR3 is TGTGCCATCGGATCTTTGGCGGGGAGGGCCACCGGGGAGCTGTTTTTT.